This T cell receptor beta chain was recorded in a study of early T cells in non-severe SARS-CoV-2 infection. Study in general: Sequencing input comprised bulk RNA from unsorted whole blood; chain pairing was not available. Study-wide results and limits: Anti-spike CD8 responses were favored by VDJdb matching, which missed private and CD4 specificities.

Tagging with unique molecular identifiers was applied to individual cDNA molecules. TCRdb reanalysed the 5' RACE reads using MiXCR and keeps one entry per CDR3 protein. The sample shows about 81,000 distinct CDR3 sequences, around 5.6% of them seen only once. Germline V gene sequence: CDR1 DFQATT, CDR2 SNEGSKA (reference sequence). Trimming stripped 6 bases from V and 2 bases from J, with 10 bases between. This CDR3 contains 13 residues. This clonotype was counted at least ten times. Its matching antigen is unknown. The genes are TRBV20-1 and TRBJ2-2; D is uncertain. The sample consisted of whole blood. This TCR was sampled from an adult who was a healthcare worker with PCR-confirmed SARS-CoV-2 infection or an uninfected control (not recorded which). The DNA of the CDR3 is TGCAGTGCCGACCCCAGAAACACCGGGGAGCTGTTTTTT. Amino acid sequence: CSADPRNTGELFF.